A single sample gave rise to the 28 T cell receptor beta chains below, sequenced in a study of cytomegalovirus exposure and HLA in healthy donors. The primer mix had 60 Vbeta and 13 Jbeta primers. The assay was immunoSEQ multiplex PCR, and TCRdb's table has in-frame clones only and misses some. In the table there are about 120,000 clones, around three fifths of which are singletons. Sequencing was carried out using PBMCs. Receptors were obtained from a woman in her thirties or forties in good health and CMV-seropositive.

The chain uses TRBV5-1 and TRBJ1-4, with TRBD1 matching 9 bases. The CDR3 is 19 amino acids. The junction had 12 bases not matched to a gene; V was cut back by 1 base and J by 2 bases. Germline CDR1 is SGHRS and CDR2 is YFSETQ. CDR3 amino acids: CASSLFPLGQGTTNEKLFF. CDR3 coding DNA: TGCGCCAGCAGCTTGTTCCCTCTGGGACAGGGAACGACTAATGAAAAACTGTTTTTT. The full variable domain, with the rest looked up from reference TRBV5-1 and TRBJ1-4, is KAGVTQTPRYLIKTRGQQVTLSCSPISGHRSVSWYQQTPGQGLQFLFEYFSETQRNKGNFPGRFSGRQFSNSRSEMNVSTLELGDSALYLCASSLFPLGQGTTNEKLFFGSGTQLSVL.

The genes are TRBV6-1 and TRBJ1-2; D not resolved. The CDR3 is 19 residues long. Germline-derived CDR1 and CDR2 are MNHNS and SASEGT. The V and J ends lost 1 base and 4 bases respectively, with 25 bases between them. The CDR3, as DNA: TGTGCCAGCAGTGAAGTCCTGTACAGTCTTGTCCCGAGTATCTATGGCTACACCTTC. Its protein is CASSEVLYSLVPSIYGYTF.

The chain has TRBV29-1 and TRBJ2-1, with 10 positions matching TRBD2. V trimming: 0 bases; J trimming: 7 bases; junction bases outside the gene matches: 9. Germline V gives CDR1 SQVTM, CDR2 ANQGSEA. The CDR3 spans 16 residues. Here the CDR3 DNA reads TGCAGCGTTGAAGATCCCAAGCGGGAGGGCCTGAATGAGCAGTTCTTC. Amino acid sequence: CSVEDPKREGLNEQFF.

V usage is TRBV5-1 and J usage is TRBJ2-5; 7 bases align to TRBD1. J lost 4 bases, V lost 4 bases, and 7 bases had no gene match. The CDR3 covers 14 residues. The germline V gene has CDR1 SGHRS and CDR2 YFSETQ. In DNA, the CDR3 is TGCGCCAGCAGCCAGGACAGGTCCGGAGAGACCCAGTACTTC. Its translation: CASSQDRSGETQYF.

Comments on this clone: One end of the junction fails to match germline, which may point to a read error. In nucleotides, the CDR3 is TGTGCCAGCAGACTAAACAGGGGGGTAGGTGGCTACCCCTTC. It encodes CASRLNRGVGGYPF. The V gene is TRBV6-1, the J gene TRBJ1-2; TRBD1 aligns across 8 bases. The CDR3 length is 14 residues. In germline, CDR1 is MNHNS, CDR2 SASEGT.

This chain links TRBV7-9 with TRBJ2-7; D remains ambiguous. Trimming stripped 1 base from V and 2 bases from J, with 6 bases between. Germline-derived CDR1 and CDR2 are SEHNR and FQNEAQ (reference sequence). The CDR3 consists of 13 residues. The CDR3 spells CASSLELAYEQYF. As DNA, the CDR3 is TGTGCCAGCAGCTTAGAACTTGCCTACGAGCAGTACTTC.

The chain has TRBV6-1 and TRBJ1-2; 8 bases fit TRBD1. Trimming cost V 7 bases and J 7 bases; bases outside gene matches: 11. The CDR3 is made up of 14 amino acids. Germline CDR1 MNHNS, CDR2 SASEGT. The CDR3 is CASNPDREPGGYTF. The CDR3 nucleotides are TGTGCCAGCAACCCGGACAGGGAGCCTGGTGGCTACACCTTC.

This chain connects TRBV11-3 to TRBJ2-2, with 12 bases aligning to TRBD2. This CDR3 region has 18 residues. Germline-derived CDR1 and CDR2 are SGHNT and YENEEA. The V and J ends lost 4 bases and 5 bases, in that order; junction bases with no gene match: 11. The CDR3 reads CASSSGLAGTQITGELFF. DNA for the CDR3: TGTGCCAGCAGCTCAGGACTAGCGGGGACTCAGATAACCGGGGAGCTGTTTTTT.

The chain carries TRBV10-1 and TRBJ2-7; 9 positions agree with TRBD1. J gave up 3 bases and V 5 bases, and 5 bases lay outside the gene matches. The CDR3 runs 14 residues. Germline V gene lookup returns CDR1 WNHNN and CDR2 SYGVQD (reference sequence). CDR3 nucleotide sequence: TGCGCCAGCAGTTCCGGGACAGGGTTCTACGAGCAGTACTTC. Protein product: CASSSGTGFYEQYF.

This clone was seen a handful of times. The V and J genes are TRBV28 and TRBJ2-3, with 10 positions matching TRBD1. There are 15 residues in the CDR3. The germline V gene has CDR1 MDHEN and CDR2 SYDVKM. Losses at the gene ends were 7 bases for V and 5 bases for J; bases not matched to a gene: 9. The CDR3 is CASTSVGQGEDTQYF. The DNA of the CDR3 is TGTGCCAGCACCTCGGTAGGACAGGGGGAAGATACGCAGTATTTT.

With respect to this clone: The junction and the germline gene differ at one end; a read error may be behind it. Here the CDR3 DNA reads TGTGCTAGCAGCCCCCGGGATCGGGGCACCGGGGAGCTGTTTTTT. Translated, it gives CASSPRDRGTGELFF. The chain joins TRBV7-7 to TRBJ2-2; D perhaps matches TRBD2 (5 bases). Germline assignment: CDR1 SSHAT and CDR2 FNYEAQ (reference sequence). The CDR3 spans 15 residues.

The chain couples TRBV30 to TRBJ2-1; possible D gene TRBD2, 5 bases. V was pared by 5 bases and J by 16 bases, with 15 bases between. The CDR3 runs to 10 residues. Germline V gene sequence: CDR1 GTSNPN, CDR2 SVGIG (reference sequence). CDR3: CAWYAGRFFF. The CDR3 DNA reads as TGTGCCTGGTACGCGGGTCGCTTCTTCTTC.

This clone was seen a handful of times. The V and J genes are TRBV9 and TRBJ2-3, with D perhaps matching TRBD1 (6 bases). The germline V gene encodes CDR1 SGDLS and CDR2 YYNGEE. CDR3 length equals 16 residues. The V gene lost 4 bases and the J gene lost 1 base, with 16 bases spanning the gap. CDR3 in amino acids: CASSLSGGSGTDTQYF. CDR3 coding DNA: TGTGCCAGCAGCTTGTCTGGGGGCTCGGGCACAGATACGCAGTATTTT.

This chain uses TRBV30 with TRBJ2-7; a weak D match, TRBD2 (5 bases). Germline loops: CDR1 GTSNPN, CDR2 SVGIG (reference sequence). V was pared by 4 bases and J by 5 bases, with 18 bases between. CDR3 size: 14 residues. CDR3 amino acids: CAWTETGNADEQYF. The CDR3, as DNA: TGTGCCTGGACCGAAACCGGGAACGCGGACGAGCAGTACTTC.

The chain's CDR3 is CAWRPGEGERPPLHF. DNA of the CDR3: TGTGCCTGGAGACCCGGGGAGGGGGAAAGACCACCCCTCCACTTT. The rearrangement uses TRBV30 and TRBJ1-6; perhaps TRBD1 as D (6 bases). The V and J ends lost 3 bases and 11 bases respectively, with 20 bases between them. The CDR3 runs to 15 residues. Germline V lookup: CDR1 GTSNPN, CDR2 SVGIG (reference sequence).

This chain connects TRBV5-1 to TRBJ1-2; D possibly corresponds to TRBD1 (6 bases). V was cut by 3 bases and J by 2 bases, with 11 bases left in between. CDR1 is SGHRS, CDR2 YFSETQ, per germline. The CDR3 has 14 amino acids. CDR3 DNA: TGCGCCAGCAGCTCCACAGGGCCCAACTATGGCTACACCTTC. This codes for CASSSTGPNYGYTF.

This clone occurred once. As DNA, the CDR3 is TGTGCCACCCACAGGGGGGACAGCGGTCAAGAGACCCAGTACTTC. This translates into CATHRGDSGQETQYF. The chain is built from TRBV10-3 and TRBJ2-5; TRBD1 agrees at 8 bases. Germline trimming cut 10 bases from V and 2 bases from J; bases unmatched to any gene: 12. This CDR3 has 15 amino acids. Per germline, CDR1 ENHRY and CDR2 SYGVKD.

The V call is TRBV19, the J call TRBJ2-1, with 9 positions matching TRBD2. CDR1 is LNHDA, CDR2 SQIVND, per germline (reference sequence). J gave up 5 bases and V 7 bases, and 12 bases lay outside the gene matches. The CDR3 contains 16 residues. The CDR3 coding sequence is TGTGCCAGTACCCCGGGACTAGCTCGAGCCCACAATGAGCAGTTCTTC. Encoded protein: CASTPGLARAHNEQFF.

This clone was seen a single time. Compared with germline, one end of the junction differs, possibly owing to a read error. CDR3 amino acids: CASSATGGANYGYPF. The CDR3 bases are TGTGCCAGCAGTGCTACAGGGGGCGCAAACTATGGCTACCCCTTC. The chain uses TRBV6-1 and TRBJ1-2, with 9 bases aligning to TRBD1. Germline V CDR1 and CDR2: MNHNS, SASEGT. This CDR3 has 15 residues.

A few counts support this clone. The rearrangement uses TRBV28 and TRBJ2-3; D is ambiguous. The CDR3 contains 14 residues. Germline loops: CDR1 MDHEN, CDR2 SYDVKM. V lost 3 bases and J lost 3, with 10 bases in between. CDR3 DNA: TGTGCCAGCAGTTTTCAGAGGAGAACAGATACGCAGTATTTT. Translating gives CASSFQRRTDTQYF. Together with reference TRBV28 and TRBJ2-3, the CDR3 gives the full variable domain: DVKVTQSSRYLVKRTGEKVFLECVQDMDHENMFWYRQDPGLGLRLIYFSYDVKMKEKGDIPEGYSVSREKKERFSLILESASTNQTSMYLCASSFQRRTDTQYFGPGTRLTVL.

J is TRBJ1-1 and V is TRBV29-1; TRBD1 agrees at 9 bases. The CDR3 is 14 amino acids. The V and J ends lost 6 bases and 10 bases, in that order; junction bases with no gene match: 15. CDR1 is SQVTM and CDR2 is ANQGSEA in the germline V gene. The CDR3 DNA sequence: TGCAGCGTCCGTCCCGGGACAGGGTTTAGTGGAGCTTTCTTT. As protein: CSVRPGTGFSGAFF.

In its sample, this clone was seen a few times. The chain combines TRBV7-2 with TRBJ2-1; D might be TRBD1 (5 bases). The CDR3 contains 13 residues. The V end was cut by 5 bases, the J end by 9 bases, with 14 bases between. CDR1 is SGHTA and CDR2 is FQGNSA in the germline V gene. The CDR3 nucleotides are TGTGCCAGCAGCCGCGACAGATTCGGTGAGCAGTTCTTC. Protein: CASSRDRFGEQFF.

The genes are TRBV5-4 and TRBJ2-3, with a tentative D call TRBD2 (5 bases). Germline CDR1 and CDR2: SGHNT and YYREEE (reference sequence). V was clipped by 0 bases and J by 2 bases, with 10 bases between them. The CDR3 covers 15 residues. In DNA form, the CDR3 reads TGTGCCAGCAGCTTGGAAGCCGGGAACACAGATACGCAGTATTTT. It translates to CASSLEAGNTDTQYF.

The chain joins TRBV27 to TRBJ2-2; D not certain. This CDR3 contains 16 residues. V was shortened by 4 bases and J by 4 bases, with 16 bases between the two germline ends. Germline V CDR1 and CDR2: MNHEY, SMNVEV (reference sequence). The CDR3 loop is CASSSGSQMGTGELFF. In DNA, the CDR3 is TGTGCCAGCAGTTCCGGGTCCCAGATGGGCACCGGGGAGCTGTTTTTT.

The genes are TRBV30 and TRBJ1-1; D gene unclear. Trimming pared 1 base from V and 0 bases from J, leaving 6 bases between. Germline values: CDR1 GTSNPN, CDR2 SVGIG (reference sequence). CDR3 length equals 13 residues. CDR3 region: CAWSEQLNTEAFF. In DNA form, the CDR3 reads TGTGCCTGGAGTGAACAGCTGAACACTGAAGCTTTCTTT.

The chain is built from TRBV19 and TRBJ1-5; D not certain. The germline gives CDR1 LNHDA, CDR2 SQIVND (reference sequence). V was pared by 5 bases and J by 9 bases, with 14 bases between. The CDR3 has 13 amino acids. CDR3 DNA sequence: TGTGCCAGTAGTCCCCGGTCACTAGGGCCCCAGCATTTT. This codes for CASSPRSLGPQHF.

This sequence joins TRBV30 and TRBJ2-7, with 9 bases aligning to TRBD1. CDR1 is GTSNPN and CDR2 is SVGIG in the germline V gene (reference sequence). There are 14 residues in the CDR3. V lost 8 bases to trimming and J lost 6 bases; unmatched junction nucleotides: 14. The CDR3 loop is CAATSGTGLGEQYF. The CDR3 bases are TGTGCCGCGACCTCCGGGACAGGGCTTGGCGAGCAGTACTTC.

The chain links TRBV28 to TRBJ2-2; 7 nucleotides align to TRBD2. V gave up 4 bases and J gave up 6 bases; unmatched junction bases: 8. This CDR3 comprises 15 residues. Germline assignment: CDR1 MDHEN and CDR2 SYDVKM. CDR3 region: CASSSSGIGAGELFF. CDR3 DNA: TGTGCCAGCAGTTCAAGCGGGATAGGGGCCGGGGAGCTGTTTTTT.